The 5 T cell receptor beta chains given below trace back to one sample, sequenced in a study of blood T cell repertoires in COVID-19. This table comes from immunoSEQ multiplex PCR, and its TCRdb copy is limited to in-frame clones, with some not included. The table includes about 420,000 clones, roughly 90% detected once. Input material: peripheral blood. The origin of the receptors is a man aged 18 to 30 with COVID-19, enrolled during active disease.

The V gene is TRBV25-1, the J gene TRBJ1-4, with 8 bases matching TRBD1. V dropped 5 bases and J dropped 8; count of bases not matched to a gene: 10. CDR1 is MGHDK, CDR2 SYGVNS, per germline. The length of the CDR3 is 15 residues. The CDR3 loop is CASSTRTGTTEKLFF. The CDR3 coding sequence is TGTGCCAGCAGTACCCGGACAGGGACTACGGAAAAACTGTTTTTT.

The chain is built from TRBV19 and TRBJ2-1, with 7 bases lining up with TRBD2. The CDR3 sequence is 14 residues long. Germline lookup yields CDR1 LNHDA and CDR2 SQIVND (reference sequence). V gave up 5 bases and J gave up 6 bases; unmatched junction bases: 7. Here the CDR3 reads CASSSGLVSNEQFF. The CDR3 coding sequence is TGTGCCAGTAGTTCCGGACTAGTCAGCAATGAGCAGTTCTTC.

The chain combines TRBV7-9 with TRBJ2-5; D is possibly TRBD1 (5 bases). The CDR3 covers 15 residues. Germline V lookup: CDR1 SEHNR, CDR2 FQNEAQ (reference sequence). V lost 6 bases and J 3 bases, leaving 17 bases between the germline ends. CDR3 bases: TGTGCCAGCAGTATTCTGTCAGGGTTGAAAGAGACCCAGTACTTC. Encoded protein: CASSILSGLKETQYF.

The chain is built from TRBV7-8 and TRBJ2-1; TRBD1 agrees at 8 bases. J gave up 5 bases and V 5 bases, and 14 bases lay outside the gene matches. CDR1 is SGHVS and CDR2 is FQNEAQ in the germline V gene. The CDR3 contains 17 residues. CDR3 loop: CASSHPPGTGRNNEQFF. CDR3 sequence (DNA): TGTGCCAGCAGCCACCCCCCGGGGACAGGCAGAAACAATGAGCAGTTCTTC.

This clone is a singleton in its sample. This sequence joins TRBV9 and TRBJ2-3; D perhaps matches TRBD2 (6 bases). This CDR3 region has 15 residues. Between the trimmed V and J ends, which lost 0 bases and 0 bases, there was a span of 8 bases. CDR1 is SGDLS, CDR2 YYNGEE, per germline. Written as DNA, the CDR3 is TGTGCCAGCAGCGTAGTAGGGACTAGCACAGATACGCAGTATTTT. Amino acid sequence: CASSVVGTSTDTQYF.